Presented here are 15 T cell receptor beta chains from one specimen sequenced in a study of beta chain features in type 1 diabetes. The sequenced template was cDNA made from the entire isolated RNA. The assay was immunoSEQ multiplex PCR, and TCRdb's table has in-frame clones only and misses some. Altogether 160,000 or so clones are present, approximately 9.1% being singletons, with the ten largest covering 2% to 3%. Sequencing input: central memory CD4+ T cells from blood. The receptors shown here come from a woman under 30 in good health.

This clone came up a few times. V and J are TRBV30 and TRBJ2-7; 11 bases line up with TRBD1. The CDR3 is made up of 15 amino acids. The trim removed 2 bases at V and 3 bases at J, leaving 6 bases unmatched. CDR1 is GTSNPN, CDR2 SVGIG, per germline (reference sequence). The CDR3 sequence is CAWSTPGQGVYEQYF. The CDR3 DNA reads as TGTGCCTGGAGTACACCGGGACAGGGGGTCTACGAGCAGTACTTC.

This clone was detected many times. The chain employs TRBV30 and TRBJ1-1, with D maybe TRBD1 (5 bases). The CDR3 totals 13 residues. Trimming took 3 bases from V and 2 from J, leaving 10 bases between them. CDR1 and CDR2 (germline): GTSNPN, SVGIG (reference sequence). The CDR3 region is CAWRSRANTEAFF. The CDR3 DNA sequence: TGTGCCTGGAGATCCAGGGCAAACACTGAAGCTTTCTTT.

The chain joins TRBV19 to TRBJ2-1; 9 bases agree with TRBD1. The CDR3 is 12 residues long. CDR1 LNHDA and CDR2 SQIVND come from the germline V gene (reference sequence). Losses at the gene ends were 7 bases for V and 12 bases for J; bases not matched to a gene: 7. The CDR3 DNA is TGTGCCAGTACCGTGACAGGGGGGCGGCAGTTCTTC. Protein: CASTVTGGRQFF.

This clone was seen a few times. In DNA, the CDR3 is TGTGCCAGCTCTCGGGGTATCAATGAGCAGTTCTTC. It yields the protein CASSRGINEQFF. The genes are TRBV18 and TRBJ2-1, with D perhaps matching TRBD2 (5 bases). Germline loops: CDR1 KGHSH, CDR2 LQKENI. V was cut by 6 bases and J by 6 bases, with 9 bases left in between. CDR3 size: 12 residues.

This clone turned up a few times. A much larger clone sits a single nucleotide away, making a read error possible. Other nucleotide sequences from this sample produce the same CDR3. The chain has TRBV4-1 and TRBJ2-3; 7 nucleotides line up with TRBD2. Germline-derived CDR1 and CDR2 are MGHRA and YSYEKL. CDR3 size: 15 residues. J was trimmed by 6 bases and V by 0 bases; bases with no gene match: 6. The CDR3 spells CASSQEGRGADTQYF. The CDR3 nucleotides are TGCGCCAGCAGCCAAGAGGGGAGGGGTGCCGATACGCAGTATTTT.

There are a few counts of this clone. Here the CDR3 DNA reads TGTGCCAGCAGCACGGGGGACGCCAGCTCCTACGAGCAGTACTTC. Its protein is CASSTGDASSYEQYF. J is TRBJ2-7 and V is TRBV7-9, with D possibly being TRBD2 (6 bases). V gave up 5 bases and J gave up 0 bases, with 14 bases separating them. CDR1 and CDR2 (germline): SEHNR, FQNEAQ (reference sequence). The CDR3 has 15 amino acids.

The chain links TRBV7-9 to TRBJ2-2; 8 bases match TRBD1. Looked up from germline, CDR1 is SEHNR and CDR2 is FQNEAQ (reference sequence). V shed 7 bases and J 0 bases; nucleotides not matched to a gene: 4. The CDR3 contains 15 residues. CDR3 residues: CASTKGQANTGELFF. The CDR3 DNA reads TGTGCCAGCACCAAGGGACAGGCGAACACCGGGGAGCTGTTTTTT. The full variable domain, in which reference TRBV7-9 and TRBJ2-2 provide the parts outside the CDR3, is DTGVSQNPRHKITKRGQNVTFRCDPISEHNRLYWYRQTLGQGPEFLTYFQNEAQLEKSRLLSDRFSAERPKGSFSTLEIQRTEQGDSAMYLCASTKGQANTGELFFGEGSRLTVL.

The chain links TRBV5-1 to TRBJ1-1; possible D gene TRBD1, 5 bases. This CDR3 comprises 13 residues. CDR1 is SGHRS and CDR2 is YFSETQ in the germline V gene. Trimming stripped 2 bases from V and 8 bases from J, with 13 bases between. This CDR3 reads CASSFGEGSEAFF. In DNA form, the CDR3 reads TGCGCCAGCAGCTTTGGGGAGGGGAGCGAAGCTTTCTTT.

The table lists this clone with a few counts. J is TRBJ2-1 and V is TRBV14; maybe TRBD2 (6 bases). Germline-derived CDR1 and CDR2 are SGHDN and FVKESK. Deletions cut 4 bases from V and 7 bases from J, with 20 bases between. This CDR3 contains 16 residues. CDR3 region: CASSLVDRESGNEQFF. CDR3 DNA sequence: TGTGCCAGCAGCCTTGTGGATCGGGAGTCGGGGAATGAGCAGTTCTTC.

V gene TRBV2 combines with J gene TRBJ1-2; a weak D match, TRBD1 (6 bases). Trimming left V 11 bases short and J 8 bases short, with 18 bases between. The germline V gene encodes CDR1 SNHLY and CDR2 FYNNEI. CDR3 length equals 12 residues. This CDR3 is CAGKTGEEGYTF. CDR3 in DNA: TGTGCCGGCAAGACAGGAGAAGAGGGCTACACCTTC.

In this sample, this clone turned up a few times. This CDR3 is CASSLPRTSGGHEQYF. The CDR3 DNA follows: TGTGCCAGCAGCTTACCCCGGACTAGCGGGGGCCACGAGCAGTACTTC. V and J are TRBV11-3 and TRBJ2-7; 13 bases are a match to TRBD2. Germline lookup yields CDR1 SGHNT and CDR2 YENEEA. This CDR3 is 16 amino acids long. The trim removed 2 bases at V and 5 bases at J, leaving 6 bases unmatched.

This clone was seen more than once but under ten times. The chain links TRBV7-9 to TRBJ1-4; the D is unclear. Germline-derived CDR1 and CDR2 are SEHNR and FQNEAQ (reference sequence). CDR3 size: 14 residues. V was trimmed by 10 bases and J by 8 bases, leaving 20 bases between them. CDR3 sequence reads: CATAGRGLWEKLFF. CDR3 nucleotides: TGTGCCACCGCCGGGCGAGGGTTGTGGGAAAAACTGTTTTTT.

This clone was seen more than once but under ten times. The sample carries other DNA sequences with the same CDR3. This chain links TRBV30 with TRBJ1-3, with D unresolved. Trimming stripped 2 bases from V and 2 bases from J, with 7 bases between. The germline V gene has CDR1 GTSNPN and CDR2 SVGIG (reference sequence). There are 13 residues in the CDR3. CDR3 sequence reads: CAWSRGTGNTIYF. The DNA of the CDR3 is TGTGCCTGGAGTCGGGGAACTGGAAACACCATATATTTT.

The chain uses TRBV4-3 and TRBJ2-1; 7 bases map to TRBD2. Germline assignment: CDR1 LGHNA and CDR2 YSLEER. The CDR3 loop spans 14 amino acids. V shed 3 bases and J 5 bases; nucleotides not matched to a gene: 4. CDR3 loop: CASSQGRANNEQFF. Here the CDR3 DNA reads TGCGCCAGCAGCCAGGGGAGGGCAAACAATGAGCAGTTCTTC.

V is TRBV25-1 and J is TRBJ2-7; 7 nucleotides align to TRBD2. The CDR3 is made up of 13 amino acids. Germline V gene lookup returns CDR1 MGHDK and CDR2 SYGVNS. V dropped 8 bases and J dropped 5; count of bases not matched to a gene: 9. The CDR3 nucleotides are TGTGCCAGCGTCCCAAGCGGGGTTGACGAGCAGTACTTC. Translated: CASVPSGVDEQYF.